Each of the 8 T cell receptor beta chains below was sequenced from the same sample in a study of blood T cell repertoires in COVID-19. Repertoires were generated with immunoSEQ multiplex PCR, while TCRdb's copy carries only in-frame clones and drops some. The sample consists of more than 300,000 clones, around 88% of them appearing once. Specimen: peripheral blood. All receptors derive from a woman aged 30 to 39 with COVID-19, enrolled during active disease.

The gene calls are TRBV25-1 and TRBJ1-1; unclear D gene. Trimming took off 1 base at V and 2 bases at J, with 8 bases between the two ends. There are 14 residues in the CDR3. Germline V gene lookup returns CDR1 MGHDK and CDR2 SYGVNS. The CDR3 reads CASSESKSNTEAFF. In nucleotides, the CDR3 is TGTGCCAGCAGTGAATCAAAAAGCAACACTGAAGCTTTCTTT.

The genes are TRBV4-1 and TRBJ2-3; 7 bases fit TRBD1. The CDR3 is made up of 16 amino acids. Germline V lookup: CDR1 MGHRA, CDR2 YSYEKL. V was clipped by 3 bases and J by 0 bases; unmatched bases: 6. The CDR3 region has the DNA TGCGCCAGCAGCCAGGGGACAGACGATAGCACAGATACGCAGTATTTT. Amino acids: CASSQGTDDSTDTQYF.

The CDR3, as DNA: TGTGCCAGCAGGCCGACTACCCGATTGACGCAGTATTTT. The encoded protein is CASRPTTRLTQYF. The chain uses TRBV6-5 and TRBJ2-3; possibly TRBD2 for D (5 bases). The V end lost 6 bases, the J end lost 9 bases, and 16 bases lay between the germline ends. The CDR3 is 13 amino acids. CDR1 MNHEY and CDR2 SVGAGI come from the germline V gene.

The chain carries TRBV5-8 and TRBJ2-1; no firm D call. The CDR3 loop spans 13 amino acids. Germline V gene sequence: CDR1 SGHTS, CDR2 YDEGEE. Trimming left V 0 bases short and J 8 bases short, with 9 bases between. CDR3 DNA sequence: TGTGCCAGCAGCTTGGCCCGAGGAGATGAGCAGTTCTTC. It yields the protein CASSLARGDEQFF.

This chain connects TRBV29-1 to TRBJ1-1; no clear D. Germline loops: CDR1 SQVTM, CDR2 ANQGSEA. V shed 4 bases and J shed 1 base, with 7 bases lying between them. CDR3 size: 12 residues. CDR3 loop: CSVVEGNTEAFF. The CDR3 nucleotides read TGCAGCGTTGTGGAGGGGAACACTGAAGCTTTCTTT.

The V and J genes are TRBV28 and TRBJ1-2, with D hard to call. Looked up from germline, CDR1 is MDHEN and CDR2 is SYDVKM. V dropped 4 bases and J dropped 6 bases, with 18 bases sitting between them. The CDR3 loop spans 15 amino acids. The CDR3 is CASSSTGGSDHGYTF. CDR3 bases: TGTGCCAGCAGTTCTACCGGAGGATCGGATCATGGCTACACCTTC.

The chain recombines TRBV2 with TRBJ1-2; tentatively, D is TRBD1 (5 bases). The CDR3 length is 11 residues. The ends were cut back, 7 bases at V and 4 bases at J, with 7 bases in the middle. CDR1 is SNHLY, CDR2 FYNNEI, per germline. The CDR3 protein is CASTGGYGYTF. CDR3 in DNA: TGTGCCAGCACCGGGGGCTATGGCTACACCTTC.

The rearrangement links TRBV7-2 to TRBJ2-1; 9 positions agree with TRBD2. The germline gives CDR1 SGHTA, CDR2 FQGNSA. The length of the CDR3 is 16 residues. The V and J ends lost 4 bases and 4 bases, in that order; junction bases with no gene match: 8. The DNA for the CDR3 is TGTGCCAGCAGCTCAAAGGGGCTAGCGGGGTACAATGAGCAGTTCTTC. This codes for CASSSKGLAGYNEQFF.